This TCR beta chain was identified during a study of T cell responses to AZD1222 COVID-19 vaccine. Sequencing was performed with immunoSEQ multiplex PCR; in TCRdb, only in-frame clones are kept and a portion is missing. Among around 170,000 clones listed, approximately 90% were seen once. For this clone: Its antigen is not identified.

Study-level findings and limits: Sampling captured repertoires only after the peak T cell response. The sample set comprised mostly white British donors with more females, and clonal diversity was possibly underestimated. Spike-wide coverage was observed for vaccine-associated CD4 TCRs, with dominant responses at 160-218 and 743-854.

The V gene end was trimmed by 7 bases and the J gene end by 2 bases; junction bases not matched to a gene: 14. The CDR3 consists of 18 residues. The germline gives CDR1 SGHTA, CDR2 FQGNSA. The TCR comes from an adult in good health. The chain couples TRBV7-2 to TRBJ2-1; TRBD2 aligns across 10 bases. The sample here was peripheral blood, taken on day 0 of AZD1222 vaccination. The CDR3 nucleotides are TGTGCCAGCACCCCTCGAAGCGGGGGGGAAGGCCCCTACAATGAGCAGTTCTTC. Translating it yields CASTPRSGGEGPYNEQFF.